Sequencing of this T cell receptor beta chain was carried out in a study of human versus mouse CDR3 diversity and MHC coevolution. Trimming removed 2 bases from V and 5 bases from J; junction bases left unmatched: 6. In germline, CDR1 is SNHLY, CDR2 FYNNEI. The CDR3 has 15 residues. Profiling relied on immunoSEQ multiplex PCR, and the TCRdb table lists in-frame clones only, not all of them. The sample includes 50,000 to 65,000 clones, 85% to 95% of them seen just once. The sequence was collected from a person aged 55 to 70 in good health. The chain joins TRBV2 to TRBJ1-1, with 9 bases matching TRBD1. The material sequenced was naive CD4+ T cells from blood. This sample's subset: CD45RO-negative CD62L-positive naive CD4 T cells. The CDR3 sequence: CASSELGQGSTEAFF. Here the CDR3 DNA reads TGTGCCAGCAGTGAACTAGGACAGGGGTCGACTGAAGCTTTCTTT.